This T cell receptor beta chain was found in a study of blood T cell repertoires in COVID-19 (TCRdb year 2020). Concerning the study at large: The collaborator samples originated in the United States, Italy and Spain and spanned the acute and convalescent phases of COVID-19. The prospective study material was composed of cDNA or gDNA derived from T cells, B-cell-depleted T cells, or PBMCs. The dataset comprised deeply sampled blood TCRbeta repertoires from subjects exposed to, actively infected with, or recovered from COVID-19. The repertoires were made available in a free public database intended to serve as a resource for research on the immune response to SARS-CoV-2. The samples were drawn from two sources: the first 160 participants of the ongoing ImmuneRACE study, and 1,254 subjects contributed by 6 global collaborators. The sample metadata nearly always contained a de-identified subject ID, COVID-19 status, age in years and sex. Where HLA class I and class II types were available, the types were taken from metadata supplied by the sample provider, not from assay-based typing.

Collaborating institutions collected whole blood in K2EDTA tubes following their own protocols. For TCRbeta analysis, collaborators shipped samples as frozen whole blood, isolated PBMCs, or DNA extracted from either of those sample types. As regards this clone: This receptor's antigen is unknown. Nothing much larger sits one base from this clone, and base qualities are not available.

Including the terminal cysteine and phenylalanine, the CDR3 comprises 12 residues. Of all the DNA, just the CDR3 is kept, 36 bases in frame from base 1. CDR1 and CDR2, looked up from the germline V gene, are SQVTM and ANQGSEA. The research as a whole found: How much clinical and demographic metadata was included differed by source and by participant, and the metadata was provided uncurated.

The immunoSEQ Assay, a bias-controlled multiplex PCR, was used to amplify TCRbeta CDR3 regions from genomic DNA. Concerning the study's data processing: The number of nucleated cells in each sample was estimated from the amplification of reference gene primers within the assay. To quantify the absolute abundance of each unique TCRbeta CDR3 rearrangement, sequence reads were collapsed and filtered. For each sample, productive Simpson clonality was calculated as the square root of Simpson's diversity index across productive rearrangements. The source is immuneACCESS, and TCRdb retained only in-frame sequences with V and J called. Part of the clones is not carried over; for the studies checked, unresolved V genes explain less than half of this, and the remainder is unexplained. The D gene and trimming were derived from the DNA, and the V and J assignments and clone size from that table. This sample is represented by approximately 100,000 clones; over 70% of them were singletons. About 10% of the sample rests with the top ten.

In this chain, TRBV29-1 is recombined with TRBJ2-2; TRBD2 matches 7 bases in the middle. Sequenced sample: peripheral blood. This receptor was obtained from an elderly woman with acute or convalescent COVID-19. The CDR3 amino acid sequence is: CIGGGNTGELFF. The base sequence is TGCATTGGCGGGGGGAACACCGGGGAGCTGTTTTTT.